These 11 T cell receptor beta chains were sequenced from one sample in a study of blood T cell repertoires in COVID-19. Using immunoSEQ multiplex PCR, the repertoire was profiled, and TCRdb retains in-frame clones only, with some absent. The data hold 200,000 to 250,000 clones, with approximately 90% observed a single time. What was sequenced was peripheral blood. These receptors were obtained from a man between 60 and 75 years old with COVID-19, enrolled during active disease.

As to this clone: Its ends do not fully match the called genes, so a read error is possible. V and J are TRBV7-9 and TRBJ1-2; D gene ambiguous. CDR1 is SEHNR and CDR2 is FQNEAQ in the germline V gene (reference sequence). This CDR3 spans 14 amino acids. CDR3 in amino acids: CASSLPRRSFDMPF. As DNA, the CDR3 is TGTGCCAGCAGCCTTCCTAGGCGCAGTTTCGATATGCCGTTC.

The chain uses TRBV6-2 or TRBV6-3 and TRBJ1-5, with D maybe TRBD1 (5 bases). The CDR3 consists of 14 residues. The germline V and J ends were trimmed by 5 bases and 3 bases, with 11 bases remaining between them. Germline-derived CDR1 and CDR2 are MNHEY and SVGEGT. CDR3 residues: CASSRDSLNQPQHF. For the CDR3, the DNA is TGTGCCAGCAGTCGCGACAGTCTCAATCAGCCCCAGCATTTT.

V gene TRBV7-2 combines with J gene TRBJ2-3; TRBD2 matches 10 bases. Germline V gene lookup returns CDR1 SGHTA and CDR2 FQGNSA. V was pared by 2 bases and J by 10 bases, with 12 bases of the junction left unmatched. The CDR3 covers 16 residues. The CDR3 DNA sequence: TGTGCCAGCAGCTTATCCCGAGGAGCGGGAGGGTCGGCGCAGTATTTT. Encoded protein: CASSLSRGAGGSAQYF.

The table lists this clone with a count of one. The CDR3 coding sequence is TGCGCCAGCAGTGAAAACAGATTGAACACTGAAGCTTTCTTT. Translating it yields CASSENRLNTEAFF. The chain couples TRBV10-1 to TRBJ1-1, with D hard to call. Germline V gene sequence: CDR1 WNHNN, CDR2 SYGVQD (reference sequence). The germline V and J ends were trimmed by 3 bases and 0 bases, with 8 bases remaining between them. CDR3 length: 14 residues.

V and J are TRBV24-1 and TRBJ1-5; 7 nucleotides agree with TRBD1. The CDR3 sequence is 16 residues long. Germline assignment: CDR1 KGHDR and CDR2 SFDVKD. The V gene end was trimmed by 7 bases and the J gene end by 2 bases; junction bases not matched to a gene: 10. The DNA for the CDR3 is TGTGCCACCAGCGGAAAGGGAGACAGGGGCAATCAGCCCCAGCATTTT. It is translated as CATSGKGDRGNQPQHF.

The chain links TRBV29-1 to TRBJ2-5; the D gene is possibly TRBD1 (5 bases). The germline V gene has CDR1 SQVTM and CDR2 ANQGSEA. This CDR3 comprises 14 residues. Trimming cost V 0 bases and J 6 bases, with 14 bases left between them. The CDR3 here is CSVEDQGRVKTQYF. The DNA of the CDR3 is TGCAGCGTTGAAGATCAGGGCAGGGTGAAGACCCAGTACTTC.

The chain uses TRBV7-2 and TRBJ2-7; 9 bases fit TRBD1. In germline, CDR1 is SGHTA, CDR2 FQGNSA. The CDR3 extends over 13 amino acids. V lost 10 bases, J lost 0 bases, and 4 bases stayed unmatched. CDR3 amino acids: CAIKTGGSYEQYF. CDR3 coding DNA: TGTGCCATCAAGACAGGGGGCTCCTACGAGCAGTACTTC.

The chain couples TRBV6-1 to TRBJ1-5, with 10 bases identical to TRBD1. CDR1 is MNHNS, CDR2 SASEGT, per germline. The CDR3 contains 17 residues. Trimming removed 4 bases from V and 4 bases from J; junction bases left unmatched: 10. The CDR3 sequence is CASSGPGTGAPNQPQHF. DNA of the CDR3: TGTGCCAGCAGTGGACCCGGGACAGGGGCCCCTAATCAGCCCCAGCATTTT.

J is TRBJ2-7 and V is TRBV30, with 10 bases fitting TRBD2. This CDR3 spans 19 amino acids. V lost 0 bases, J lost 0 bases, and 14 bases stayed unmatched. Germline V gene sequence: CDR1 GTSNPN, CDR2 SVGIG (reference sequence). The CDR3 DNA reads as TGTGCCTGGAGTGTACTAGTTGTAGCGGGAGGCCGAGGCTCCTACGAGCAGTACTTC. This encodes CAWSVLVVAGGRGSYEQYF.

This rearrangement joins TRBV7-8 to TRBJ1-5; D is ambiguous. CDR1 and CDR2 (germline): SGHVS, FQNEAQ. The V gene lost 1 base and the J gene lost 1 base, with 8 bases spanning the gap. The length of the CDR3 is 15 residues. The CDR3 region has the DNA TGTGCCAGCAGCTTAGTTGTCCAGAGCAATCAGCCCCAGCATTTT. It codes for CASSLVVQSNQPQHF. Full variable domain (remainder filled in from reference TRBV7-8 and TRBJ1-5): GAGVSQSPRYKVAKRGQDVALRCDPISGHVSLFWYQQALGQGPEFLTYFQNEAQLDKSGLPSDRFFAERPEGSVSTLKIQRTQQEDSAVYLCASSLVVQSNQPQHFGDGTRLSIL.

The chain has TRBV9 and TRBJ2-1; D gene unclear. Germline V gene sequence: CDR1 SGDLS, CDR2 YYNGEE. This CDR3 has 15 amino acids. The V end lost 0 bases, the J end lost 5 bases, and 12 bases lay between the germline ends. The DNA for the CDR3 is TGTGCCAGCAGCGTAGGCTTAAGAACGGACAATGAGCAGTTCTTC. Residues: CASSVGLRTDNEQFF.